Shown below are 18 T cell receptor beta chains from a single sample sequenced in a study of T cells in Graves' hyperthyroidism and ophthalmopathy. Template material for amplifying TCR beta CDR3 regions consisted of RNA transcripts. Carried out on the TCR CDR3, a first-round RT-PCR used the HTBI primer set. One entry per CDR3 protein results from TCRdb running MiXCR on the multiplex PCR reads. Of about 180,000 distinct CDR3 sequences listed, about a sixth are singletons. Sequencing used blood. The receptors originated from a woman in her forties or fifties with Graves' hyperthyroidism.

This clonotype was seen ten or more times. The V gene is TRBV12-3 or TRBV12-4, the J gene TRBJ2-4, with TRBD2 matching 9 bases. The CDR3 spans 14 residues. V dropped 3 bases and J dropped 8; count of bases not matched to a gene: 5. CDR3 residues: CASSFGGGADIQYF. The DNA for the CDR3 is TGTGCCAGCAGTTTCGGCGGGGGGGCGGACATTCAGTACTTC.

This clonotype was seen at least ten times. The V call is TRBV5-1, the J call TRBJ2-7, with TRBD1 as a possible D gene (5 bases). The CDR3 length is 12 residues. Looked up from germline, CDR1 is SGHRS and CDR2 is YFSETQ. V dropped 3 bases and J dropped 4 bases, with 8 bases sitting between them. The CDR3 coding sequence is TGCGCCAGCAGCTCCTCAGGGTACGAGCAGTACTTC. Translated: CASSSSGYEQYF.

Many counts were recorded for this clonotype. This chain joins TRBV27 and TRBJ1-5; D call uncertain. Trimming left V 2 bases short and J 7 bases short, with 18 bases between. Per germline, CDR1 MNHEY and CDR2 SMNVEV (reference sequence). The CDR3 runs to 16 residues. DNA for the CDR3: TGTGCCAGCAGTTTAAAGGTCCCCTCGGGGTACCAGCCCCAGCATTTT. This gives the protein CASSLKVPSGYQPQHF.

The sample holds many counts of this clonotype. The chain couples TRBV2 to TRBJ1-2; D is ambiguous. The germline V gene encodes CDR1 SNHLY and CDR2 FYNNEI. V lost 7 bases, J lost 5 bases, and 11 bases lay in between. The CDR3 sequence is 12 residues long. The CDR3 spells CASNIGQYGYTF. CDR3 nucleotides: TGTGCCAGCAATATCGGGCAATATGGCTACACCTTC. Variable domain in full (rest from reference TRBV2 and TRBJ1-2): EPEVTQTPSHQVTQMGQEVILRCVPISNHLYFYWYRQILGQKVEFLVSFYNNEISEKSEIFDDQFSVERPDGSNFTLKIRSTKLEDSAMYFCASNIGQYGYTFGSGTRLTVV.

In this sample, this clonotype turned up many times. The chain links TRBV19 to TRBJ2-3, with D perhaps matching TRBD2 (5 bases). The CDR3 covers 19 residues. Germline assignment: CDR1 LNHDA and CDR2 SQIVND (reference sequence). The ends were cut back, 3 bases at V and 2 bases at J, with 24 bases in the middle. The CDR3: CASSISLSPGNYVTDTQYF. CDR3 nucleotides: TGTGCCAGTAGTATCAGCCTCTCACCCGGGAATTATGTCACAGATACGCAGTATTTT.

This clonotype was seen ten or more times. The junction and the germline gene differ at one end; a read error may be behind it. V is TRBV5-1 and J is TRBJ2-7; D may be TRBD1 or TRBD2 (5 bases each). The CDR3 is 14 residues long. CDR1 is SGHRS, CDR2 YFSETQ, per germline. The CDR3 loop reads CASSLAVGTYVQYF. CDR3 nucleotides: TGCGCCAGCAGCTTGGCGGTGGGGACCTACGTGCAGTACTTC.

Many counts were recorded for this clonotype. The V call is TRBV2, the J call TRBJ2-1; D ambiguous. The germline V and J ends were trimmed by 3 bases and 2 bases, with 2 bases remaining between them. The CDR3 contains 12 residues. The germline CDR1 and CDR2 sequences are SNHLY and FYNNEI. CDR3 coding DNA: TGTGCCAGCAGTGACACCTACAATGAGCAGTTCTTC. It codes for CASSDTYNEQFF.

The gene calls are TRBV6-2 or TRBV6-3 and TRBJ2-5, with D uncertain. V gave up 5 bases and J gave up 4 bases, with 11 bases separating them. This CDR3 contains 13 residues. In germline, CDR1 is MNHEY, CDR2 SVGEGT. CDR3 loop: CASSTGSRETQYF. CDR3 coding DNA: TGTGCCAGCAGTACGGGCTCACGAGAGACCCAGTACTTC.

This clonotype was picked up many times. The chain uses TRBV5-6 and TRBJ1-1, with D possibly matching TRBD1 (6 bases). Trimming left V 3 bases short and J 6 bases short, with 18 bases between. This CDR3 is built from 15 residues. In germline, CDR1 is SGHDT, CDR2 YYEEEE. The CDR3 nucleotides are TGTGCCAGCAGCTCCAGGGGTTACGTACGAGCTGAAGCTTTCTTT. Its translation is CASSSRGYVRAEAFF.

This clonotype came up many times. The chain employs TRBV2 and TRBJ2-6; 7 positions agree with TRBD1. J gave up 4 bases and V 6 bases, and 18 bases lay outside the gene matches. Germline CDR1 reads SNHLY; CDR2 reads FYNNEI. This CDR3 contains 19 residues. The CDR3 region is CASSLPTGALGKGANVLTF. The DNA for the CDR3 is TGTGCCAGCAGCCTACCCACAGGGGCCCTCGGCAAAGGGGCCAACGTCCTGACTTTC.

This clonotype was seen ten or more times. The genes are TRBV27 and TRBJ1-2, with 9 positions matching TRBD1. After removal of 3 bases from V and 2 bases from J, the junction contained 10 bases not matched to a gene. This CDR3 has 17 residues. The germline V gene encodes CDR1 MNHEY and CDR2 SMNVEV (reference sequence). CDR3 sequence reads: CASSLGQGTGTNYGYTF. DNA for the CDR3: TGTGCCAGCAGTTTGGGACAGGGCACGGGCACGAACTATGGCTACACCTTC.

This clonotype came up many times. V usage is TRBV19 and J usage is TRBJ1-2; D unclear. V was shortened by 5 bases and J by 0 bases, with 13 bases between the two germline ends. This CDR3 is built from 15 residues. Germline CDR1 reads LNHDA; CDR2 reads SQIVND (reference sequence). The DNA of the CDR3 is TGTGCCAGTAGTCCGATCGCGACAACTAACTATGGCTACACCTTC. It encodes CASSPIATTNYGYTF. Full variable domain (outside the CDR3, taken from reference TRBV19 and TRBJ1-2): DGGITQSPKYLFRKEGQNVTLSCEQNLNHDAMYWYRQDPGQGLRLIYYSQIVNDFQKGDIAEGYSVSREKKESFPLTVTSAQKNPTAFYLCASSPIATTNYGYTFGSGTRLTVV.

This chain uses TRBV5-1 with TRBJ2-1, with D perhaps matching TRBD2 (6 bases). The CDR3 contains 14 residues. Germline CDR1 SGHRS, CDR2 YFSETQ. Trimming stripped 7 bases from V and 0 bases from J, with 11 bases between. The CDR3 spells CASRRGNSYNEQFF. The CDR3 region has the DNA TGCGCCAGCCGGCGGGGAAACTCCTACAATGAGCAGTTCTTC.

This clonotype was detected ten times or more. V is TRBV7-8 and J is TRBJ1-2; TRBD1 might be the D (5 bases). Germline loops: CDR1 SGHVS, CDR2 FQNEAQ. Trimming took off 5 bases at V and 4 bases at J, with 14 bases between the two ends. CDR3 size: 14 residues. As DNA, the CDR3 is TGTGCCAGCAGCCCAGGGACGGGACTCTATGGCTACACCTTC. It encodes CASSPGTGLYGYTF. Full variable domain (remainder filled in from reference TRBV7-8 and TRBJ1-2): GAGVSQSPRYKVAKRGQDVALRCDPISGHVSLFWYQQALGQGPEFLTYFQNEAQLDKSGLPSDRFFAERPEGSVSTLKIQRTQQEDSAVYLCASSPGTGLYGYTFGSGTRLTVV.

The rearrangement uses TRBV2 and TRBJ1-2; 7 bases line up with TRBD1. The CDR3 has 12 residues. In germline, CDR1 is SNHLY, CDR2 FYNNEI. Germline trimming cut 7 bases from V and 5 bases from J; bases unmatched to any gene: 4. CDR3 region: CASTLQGYGYTF. For the CDR3, the DNA is TGTGCCAGCACCCTACAGGGGTATGGCTACACCTTC.

Regarding this clonotype: A read error may be the cause here, since a much bigger clone is one base away. The chain joins TRBV28 to TRBJ1-1; 7 positions match TRBD1. The CDR3 loop spans 15 amino acids. V gave up 7 bases and J gave up 3 bases; unmatched junction bases: 11. The germline V gene has CDR1 MDHEN and CDR2 SYDVKM. This CDR3 reads CASTLAGGSDTEAFF. DNA of the CDR3: TGTGCCAGCACCCTAGCAGGGGGGAGTGACACTGAAGCTTTCTTT.

The rearrangement joins TRBV5-1 to TRBJ1-1, with D possibly being TRBD1 (5 bases). Between the trimmed V and J ends, which lost 2 bases and 0 bases, there was a span of 14 bases. Germline-derived CDR1 and CDR2 are SGHRS and YFSETQ. This CDR3 spans 16 amino acids. CDR3: CASSFTTGTMNTEAFF. For the CDR3, the DNA is TGCGCCAGCAGCTTCACAACAGGTACCATGAACACTGAAGCTTTCTTT.

This clonotype appeared many times. The rearrangement uses TRBV6-1 and TRBJ2-1; D call uncertain. V shed 5 bases and J shed 7 bases, with 24 bases lying between them. CDR1 and CDR2 from the germline V gene are MNHNS and SASEGT. The length of the CDR3 is 17 residues. This CDR3 is CASSTMDGLVGQNEQFF. In DNA form, the CDR3 reads TGTGCCAGCAGTACTATGGACGGCCTTGTTGGCCAGAATGAGCAGTTCTTC.